Below are 25 T cell receptor beta chains sequenced from a single sample in a study of OX40 agonist ivuxolimab in advanced cancers. Profiling relied on immunoSEQ multiplex PCR, and the TCRdb table lists in-frame clones only, not all of them. The table records around 97,000 clones, under 90% of them present only once. Sequenced material: CD4+ or CD8+ T cells sorted from blood, taken in a trial of the OX40 agonist ivuxolimab. These receptor sequences come from an adult with an advanced solid tumor such as melanoma, head and neck, liver or kidney cancer.

This chain joins TRBV4-3 and TRBJ2-1; D unclear. The CDR3 is 15 residues long. Deletions cut 0 bases from V and 0 bases from J, with 6 bases between. Germline CDR1 and CDR2: LGHNA and YSLEER. CDR3 protein: CASSQDASSYNEQFF. Here the CDR3 DNA reads TGCGCCAGCAGCCAAGATGCCAGCTCCTACAATGAGCAGTTCTTC.

In this sample, this clone turned up a few times. The gene calls are TRBV28 and TRBJ1-3; perhaps TRBD1 as D (6 bases). Germline V gene sequence: CDR1 MDHEN, CDR2 SYDVKM. CDR3 length: 15 amino acids. Trimming left V 3 bases short and J 0 bases short, with 9 bases between. The CDR3 sequence: CASSFRGHSGNTIYF. The CDR3 DNA follows: TGTGCCAGCAGTTTCAGGGGTCACTCTGGAAACACCATATATTTT. The full variable domain, rest sourced from reference TRBV28 and TRBJ1-3, is DVKVTQSSRYLVKRTGEKVFLECVQDMDHENMFWYRQDPGLGLRLIYFSYDVKMKEKGDIPEGYSVSREKKERFSLILESASTNQTSMYLCASSFRGHSGNTIYFGEGSWLTVV.

V is TRBV7-9 and J is TRBJ1-1, with 11 bases lining up with TRBD1. The CDR3 spans 16 residues. V was clipped by 5 bases and J by 0 bases; unmatched bases: 5. The germline V gene encodes CDR1 SEHNR and CDR2 FQNEAQ (reference sequence). The CDR3 loop is CASSPWTGGLNTEAFF. The CDR3 region has the DNA TGTGCCAGCAGCCCATGGACAGGGGGCTTGAACACTGAAGCTTTCTTT.

The rearrangement joins TRBV27 to TRBJ2-7; D unresolved. V was trimmed by 3 bases and J by 12 bases, leaving 18 bases between them. Germline lookup yields CDR1 MNHEY and CDR2 SMNVEV (reference sequence). There are 13 residues in the CDR3. The CDR3 loop is CASSFGQYLETYF. The CDR3 DNA is TGTGCCAGCAGTTTCGGGCAGTACTTAGAGACGTACTTC.

The J gene is TRBJ2-2, the V gene TRBV5-1; 9 positions match TRBD1. The junction had 21 bases not matched to a gene; V was cut back by 5 bases and J by 4 bases. The CDR3 is made up of 20 amino acids. CDR1 and CDR2 from the germline V gene are SGHRS and YFSETQ. CDR3 in amino acids: CASRTFSRNRGLVSTGELFF. The CDR3 DNA reads as TGCGCCAGCAGGACCTTTTCTAGGAACAGGGGGCTCGTTAGCACCGGGGAGCTGTTTTTT.

The chain couples TRBV5-1 to TRBJ1-4; 9 bases are a match to TRBD1. J gave up 5 bases and V 4 bases, and 21 bases lay outside the gene matches. The CDR3 contains 20 residues. The germline gives CDR1 SGHRS, CDR2 YFSETQ. CDR3 in DNA: TGCGCCAGCAGCATCGGGACAGGGAGGAGTGGTGTCATAGGGAATGAAAAACTGTTTTTT. Amino acids: CASSIGTGRSGVIGNEKLFF.

The chain joins TRBV10-1 to TRBJ2-2; TRBD1 agrees at 7 bases. The CDR3 covers 14 residues. V lost 7 bases, J lost 1 base, and 3 bases stayed unmatched. Germline V CDR1 and CDR2: WNHNN, SYGVQD (reference sequence). CDR3 residues: CASNRDRNTGELFF. CDR3 bases: TGCGCCAGCAACCGGGACAGGAACACCGGGGAGCTGTTTTTT.

This chain connects TRBV7-8 to TRBJ2-5; 7 nucleotides line up with TRBD2. Germline V gives CDR1 SGHVS, CDR2 FQNEAQ. This CDR3 has 16 amino acids. V dropped 5 bases and J dropped 3; count of bases not matched to a gene: 12. In DNA form, the CDR3 reads TGTGCCAGCAGCCGTGGGTGGGGGGGACGAGAAGAGACCCAGTACTTC. Translation gives CASSRGWGGREETQYF.

This rearrangement joins TRBV4-1 to TRBJ2-7, with D hard to call. There are 14 residues in the CDR3. V was cut by 3 bases and J by 4 bases, with 13 bases left in between. Germline-derived CDR1 and CDR2 are MGHRA and YSYEKL. CDR3 bases: TGCGCCAGCAGCCAGGCGGCCAAGGGATACGAGCAGTACTTC. This codes for CASSQAAKGYEQYF.

There are a few counts of this clone. The rearrangement joins TRBV11-2 to TRBJ1-2; no reliable D call. The CDR3 loop spans 13 amino acids. V lost 4 bases and J 3 bases, leaving 9 bases between the germline ends. Per the germline V gene, CDR1 is SGHAT and CDR2 is FQNNGV. In DNA form, the CDR3 reads TGTGCCAGCAGCTCGAGGAACGACTATGGCTACACCTTC. It specifies CASSSRNDYGYTF.

This chain uses TRBV7-9 with TRBJ2-3; TRBD2 aligns across 7 bases. Germline values: CDR1 SEHNR, CDR2 FQNEAQ (reference sequence). The CDR3 runs 16 residues. The V and J ends lost 3 bases and 6 bases, in that order; junction bases with no gene match: 12. CDR3 sequence reads: CASSLAPSGPLDTQYF. The CDR3, as DNA: TGTGCCAGCAGCTTGGCGCCTAGCGGTCCTCTCGATACGCAGTATTTT.

V and J are TRBV5-1 and TRBJ2-5; 9 positions agree with TRBD2. Trimming took 0 bases from V and 6 from J; bases not matched to a gene: 6. Looked up from germline, CDR1 is SGHRS and CDR2 is YFSETQ. CDR3 length: 15 amino acids. The CDR3 region is CASSLGLAVRQTQYF. In DNA form, the CDR3 reads TGCGCCAGCAGCTTGGGACTAGCGGTTCGACAGACCCAGTACTTC.

This clone was seen a single time. The chain employs TRBV6-6 and TRBJ2-7; D call uncertain. Germline CDR1 and CDR2: MNHNY and SVGAGI (reference sequence). The germline V and J ends were trimmed by 2 bases and 0 bases, with 5 bases remaining between them. CDR3 length: 13 residues. The DNA for the CDR3 is TGTGCCAGCAGTTACGTCAACTCCTACGAGCAGTACTTC. Translating gives CASSYVNSYEQYF.

The chain carries TRBV10-3 and TRBJ2-2; 15 bases agree with TRBD2. CDR3 length equals 18 residues. Germline CDR1 is ENHRY and CDR2 is SYGVKD. With V trimmed by 2 bases and J by 2 bases, 3 bases remained unmatched. CDR3 amino acids: CAISEAGLAGGNTGELFF. As DNA, the CDR3 is TGTGCCATCAGTGAGGCGGGACTAGCGGGGGGCAACACCGGGGAGCTGTTTTTT.

V and J are TRBV19 and TRBJ1-1, with a possible D match to TRBD1 (5 bases). The CDR3 is 13 residues long. CDR1 is LNHDA, CDR2 SQIVND, per germline (reference sequence). The V end lost 0 bases, the J end lost 5 bases, and 7 bases lay between the germline ends. CDR3 in amino acids: CASSIERGTEAFF. CDR3 DNA: TGTGCCAGTAGTATAGAACGGGGGACTGAAGCTTTCTTT.

The chain is built from TRBV4-2 and TRBJ1-1, with TRBD1 as a possible D gene (5 bases). Germline V gene sequence: CDR1 LGHNA, CDR2 YNFKEQ. There are 15 residues in the CDR3. V gave up 4 bases and J gave up 5 bases, with 17 bases separating them. The CDR3 region has the DNA TGTGCCAGCAGCCCCACCTCGGTCTGGGGGACTGAAGCTTTCTTT. Translated, it gives CASSPTSVWGTEAFF.

This chain links TRBV29-1 with TRBJ2-1; 7 bases line up with TRBD1. The CDR3 runs 12 residues. The germline CDR1 and CDR2 sequences are SQVTM and ANQGSEA. The ends lost 7 bases at V and 6 bases at J; junction bases unmatched: 6. The CDR3 spells CSAAQGFNEQFF. DNA for the CDR3: TGCAGCGCTGCACAGGGGTTCAATGAGCAGTTCTTC.

The gene calls are TRBV19 and TRBJ2-7, with TRBD2 identical over 7 bases. Trimming at V came to 10 bases and at J to 6 bases, leaving 12 bases not matched to a gene. CDR3 length: 13 residues. Germline CDR1 and CDR2: LNHDA and SQIVND (reference sequence). CDR3 sequence reads: CATQPNGGIEQYF. In DNA, the CDR3 is TGTGCCACTCAACCAAACGGGGGGATCGAGCAGTACTTC.

The chain is built from TRBV11-2 and TRBJ1-2, with unresolved D. The CDR3 has 13 amino acids. V shed 4 bases and J shed 4 bases, with 10 bases lying between them. Germline V gene lookup returns CDR1 SGHAT and CDR2 FQNNGV. DNA of the CDR3: TGTGCCAGCAGCTCGGCCAACCGCTATGGCTACACCTTC. This sequence encodes CASSSANRYGYTF. Full variable domain (remainder filled in from reference TRBV11-2 and TRBJ1-2): EAGVAQSPRYKIIEKRQSVAFWCNPISGHATLYWYQQILGQGPKLLIQFQNNGVVDDSQLPKDRFSAERLKGVDSTLKIQPAKLEDSAVYLCASSSANRYGYTFGSGTRLTVV.

Regarding this clone: The sample has other DNA sequences that encode this CDR3 too. The chain links TRBV7-2 to TRBJ2-3; D may be TRBD2 (5 bases). This CDR3 is built from 15 residues. Germline V gene sequence: CDR1 SGHTA, CDR2 FQGNSA. Between the trimmed V and J ends, which lost 5 bases and 4 bases, there was a span of 16 bases. As DNA, the CDR3 is TGTGCCAGCAGCAAAGAGGGAGTTAGTTCAGATACGCAGTATTTT. It is translated as CASSKEGVSSDTQYF.

The V and J genes are TRBV11-1 and TRBJ2-1; TRBD2 might be the D (5 bases). CDR3 length: 12 residues. The V gene's germline CDR1 is SGHAT and CDR2 FQDESV (reference sequence). V was shortened by 1 base and J by 8 bases, with 6 bases between the two germline ends. CDR3 in DNA: TGTGCCAGCAGCTTAGGGCGGGATGAGCAGTTCTTC. It translates to CASSLGRDEQFF.

The rearrangement joins TRBV12-5 to TRBJ2-4; 8 bases fit TRBD1. The germline V gene has CDR1 LGHNT and CDR2 FRNRAP. The CDR3 is 14 amino acids. J gave up 11 bases and V 0 bases, and 6 bases lay outside the gene matches. Here the CDR3 DNA reads TGTGCTAGTGGTTTGGTACGCAGGGGGCACTTTCAGTACTTC. Protein sequence: CASGLVRRGHFQYF.

This rearrangement joins TRBV21-1 to TRBJ2-7; TRBD2, as called in the table, went unchecked against the DNA. TRBV21-1 is designated a pseudogene. This CDR3 has 13 residues. CDR3 nucleotides: TGTGCCAGCAGCAACCCCACTTCCTACGAGCAGTACTTC. The encoded protein is CASSNPTSYEQYF.

The chain carries TRBV6-1 and TRBJ2-1; D gene uncertain. Germline-derived CDR1 and CDR2 are MNHNS and SASEGT. Trimming left V 3 bases short and J 0 bases short, with 9 bases between. The CDR3 totals 15 residues. The CDR3 DNA reads as TGTGCCAGCAGTGACGGATACTTCTCCTACAATGAGCAGTTCTTC. Protein: CASSDGYFSYNEQFF.

The sample holds a few counts of this clone. The chain couples TRBV7-9 to TRBJ1-2, with no clear D. This CDR3 is 12 amino acids long. Germline CDR1 SEHNR, CDR2 FQNEAQ (reference sequence). V was trimmed by 4 bases and J by 6 bases, leaving 9 bases between them. CDR3 sequence reads: CASSSTVDGYTF. Written as DNA, the CDR3 is TGTGCCAGCAGCTCAACAGTTGATGGCTACACCTTC.